Presented here are 10 T cell receptor beta chains from one specimen sequenced in a study of technical replicates of blood from a handful of donors. The data were produced by immunoSEQ multiplex PCR, yet TCRdb's version contains in-frame clones alone and is incomplete. This table has almost 70,000 clones, approximately 90% appearing once. The sequenced sample consisted of T cells isolated from PBMCs. Receptor source: a human donor in good health.

The chain links TRBV27 to TRBJ1-2; TRBD1 matches at 7 bases. Looked up from germline, CDR1 is MNHEY and CDR2 is SMNVEV (reference sequence). J gave up 1 base and V 4 bases, and 9 bases lay outside the gene matches. The CDR3 runs to 16 residues. CDR3 DNA: TGTGCCAGCAGTTCAGGGGCGACAGGGCTTAACTATGGCTACACCTTC. It translates to CASSSGATGLNYGYTF.

This chain connects TRBV4-3 to TRBJ2-3; 14 bases align to TRBD2. CDR1 LGHNA and CDR2 YSLEER come from the germline V gene. The junction had 7 bases not matched to a gene; V was cut back by 2 bases and J by 3 bases. The CDR3 has 18 residues. The CDR3 is CASSQRLAGGPSTDTQYF. DNA of the CDR3: TGCGCCAGCAGCCAAAGACTAGCGGGAGGGCCTAGTACAGATACGCAGTATTTT.

The CDR3 DNA reads as TGTGCCTCCGGACATTATGGCTACACCTTC. Translating it yields CASGHYGYTF. The J gene is TRBJ1-2, the V gene TRBV10-3, with D maybe TRBD1 (5 bases). V was pared by 11 bases and J by 5 bases, with 9 bases between. CDR3 size: 10 residues. In germline, CDR1 is ENHRY, CDR2 SYGVKD.

The chain joins TRBV7-9 to TRBJ2-7; D is unclear. Germline V gene sequence: CDR1 SEHNR, CDR2 FQNEAQ (reference sequence). Trimming pared 1 base from V and 6 bases from J, leaving 7 bases between. The CDR3 is 12 residues long. DNA for the CDR3: TGTGCCAGCAGCTTAGTAGAACCCGAGCAGTACTTC. Translated: CASSLVEPEQYF.

This clone was observed once. The chain uses TRBV28 and TRBJ2-7, with 7 bases lining up with TRBD1. CDR1 is MDHEN, CDR2 SYDVKM, per germline. The CDR3 is 13 residues long. V was clipped by 2 bases and J by 6 bases; unmatched bases: 4. The CDR3 DNA is TGTGCCAGCAGTTTAAAGACAGGGAGCGAGCAGTACTTC. Translating it yields CASSLKTGSEQYF.

This clone was counted a single time. The CDR3 sequence is CAWKEAGGTDTQYF. The CDR3 nucleotides read TGTGCCTGGAAGGAAGCGGGAGGCACAGATACGCAGTATTTT. The V call is TRBV30, the J call TRBJ2-3, with TRBD2 identical over 8 bases. The trim removed 4 bases at V and 1 base at J, leaving 4 bases unmatched. The germline V gene has CDR1 GTSNPN and CDR2 SVGIG (reference sequence). There are 14 residues in the CDR3. The entire variable domain, with the rest obtained from reference TRBV30 and TRBJ2-3, is as follows: SQTIHQWPATLVQPVGSPLSLECTVEGTSNPNLYWYRQAAGRGLQLLFYSVGIGQISSEVPQNLSASRPQDRQFILSSKKLLLSDSGFYLCAWKEAGGTDTQYFGPGTRLTVL.

The chain employs TRBV28 and TRBJ2-1, with D unresolved. CDR3 length equals 10 residues. Germline V gene sequence: CDR1 MDHEN, CDR2 SYDVKM. Deletions cut 6 bases from V and 6 bases from J, with 3 bases between. CDR3 nucleotides: TGTGCCAGCAGCCGCAATGAGCAGTTCTTC. Translation: CASSRNEQFF.

The chain combines TRBV30 with TRBJ2-7, with 9 bases identical to TRBD2. The CDR3 has 13 amino acids. Germline lookup yields CDR1 GTSNPN and CDR2 SVGIG (reference sequence). Germline trimming cut 5 bases from V and 6 bases from J; bases unmatched to any gene: 8. Written as DNA, the CDR3 is TGTGCCTGGGAACTACGCGGGAGGGTCGAGCAGTACTTC. It encodes CAWELRGRVEQYF.

The V gene is TRBV10-3, the J gene TRBJ2-5; no clear D. This CDR3 comprises 14 residues. V was trimmed by 0 bases and J by 7 bases, leaving 12 bases between them. Germline assignment: CDR1 ENHRY and CDR2 SYGVKD. In DNA form, the CDR3 reads TGTGCCATCAGTGAGTCGAGTCGATTCCGGACCCAGTACTTC. Translated: CAISESSRFRTQYF.

The chain joins TRBV11-3 to TRBJ2-1; 13 bases line up with TRBD2. Germline CDR1 reads SGHNT; CDR2 reads YENEEA. After removal of 8 bases from V and 4 bases from J, the junction contained 5 bases not matched to a gene. The CDR3 is 15 amino acids. The CDR3 region is CASGGLAGIYNEQFF. DNA for the CDR3: TGTGCCAGCGGGGGACTAGCGGGAATATACAATGAGCAGTTCTTC.